The next 2 T cell receptor beta chains were all read from a single sample in a study of cytomegalovirus exposure and HLA in healthy donors. PCR primers comprised 60 Vbeta and 13 Jbeta primers. Repertoires were generated with immunoSEQ multiplex PCR, while TCRdb's copy carries only in-frame clones and drops some. The data contain roughly 130,000 clones, 81% of them singletons. Sequences were obtained from PBMCs. The receptors were sampled from a man aged 18 to 29 in good health and CMV-seronegative.

This rearrangement joins TRBV6-1 to TRBJ1-1; 7 bases are shared with TRBD1. Looked up from germline, CDR1 is MNHNS and CDR2 is SASEGT. The CDR3 has 14 amino acids. With 4 bases clipped from V and 4 bases from J, the junction kept 6 bases outside the gene matches. The CDR3 loop is CASSGQGGVTEAFF. The CDR3 DNA follows: TGTGCCAGCAGTGGACAGGGTGGGGTCACTGAAGCTTTCTTT.

The chain couples TRBV7-9 to TRBJ2-7; 8 bases match TRBD1. The junction had 8 bases not matched to a gene; V was cut back by 2 bases and J by 5 bases. CDR3 length: 15 residues. CDR1 SEHNR and CDR2 FQNEAQ come from the germline V gene (reference sequence). In DNA, the CDR3 is TGTGCCAGCAGCTTAAGGGGACAGGAGAGGGACGAGCAGTACTTC. It is translated as CASSLRGQERDEQYF. Full variable domain (outside the CDR3, taken from reference TRBV7-9 and TRBJ2-7): DTGVSQNPRHKITKRGQNVTFRCDPISEHNRLYWYRQTLGQGPEFLTYFQNEAQLEKSRLLSDRFSAERPKGSFSTLEIQRTEQGDSAMYLCASSLRGQERDEQYFGPGTRLTVT.